The rows below give T cell receptor beta chains drawn from one sample of a study of T cells in Graves' hyperthyroidism and ophthalmopathy. A single record per CDR3 protein comes from TCRdb applying MiXCR to the multiplex PCR reads. The top ten clones hold about 5.8% of a sample with nearly 600,000 distinct CDR3 sequences, approximately 14% of them seen once. The sequencing sample was made of blood. These receptors all come from a woman in her 30s with Graves' hyperthyroidism that later progressed to Graves' ophthalmopathy. The CDR3 runs from the conserved cysteine through the conserved F or W. Each record gives: V gene, clone size, D gene, J gene, CDR3 protein, CDR3 DNA. The D gene is left open where the match is weak. Not every row has a clone size; where given, it reads once, few, many or a size class.

V gene: TRBV6-2/TRBV6-3
clone size: many
D gene: -
J gene: TRBJ1-1
CDR3 protein: CASSQTPGVNTEAFF
CDR3 DNA: TGTGCCAGCAGCCAAACCCCAGGGGTGAACACTGAAGCTTTCTTT

V gene: TRBV11-2
clone size: -
D gene: TRBD2
J gene: TRBJ2-7
CDR3 protein: CASSATLGLAGNVSSSYEQYF
CDR3 DNA: TGTGCCAGCAGCGCGACTCTCGGACTAGCGGGCAATGTATCTTCCTCCTACGAGCAGTACTTC

V gene: TRBV5-1
clone size: many
D gene: -
J gene: TRBJ1-6
CDR3 protein: CASSLTGVKSPLHF
CDR3 DNA: TGCGCCAGCAGCTTGACAGGCGTGAAATCACCCCTCCACTTT

V gene: TRBV28
clone size: many
D gene: -
J gene: TRBJ1-1
CDR3 protein: CASSFGGRGTEAFF
CDR3 DNA: TGTGCCAGCAGTTTTGGGGGGCGGGGAACTGAAGCTTTCTTT

V gene: TRBV7-9
clone size: few
D gene: -
J gene: TRBJ1-1
CDR3 protein: CASSLTEGGRAFF
CDR3 DNA: TGTGCCAGCAGCTTAACGGAGGGCGGTAGGGCTTTCTTT

V gene: TRBV19
clone size: many
D gene: -
J gene: TRBJ1-5
CDR3 protein: CASSIFSGLGQPQHF
CDR3 DNA: TGTGCCAGTAGTATTTTCTCAGGGCTTGGTCAGCCCCAGCATTTT

V gene: TRBV7-8
clone size: many
D gene: -
J gene: TRBJ2-7
CDR3 protein: CASILGSGLLLYEQYF
CDR3 DNA: TGTGCCAGCATTCTCGGATCCGGCTTACTCCTTTACGAGCAGTACTTC

V gene: TRBV28
clone size: many
D gene: TRBD1
J gene: TRBJ1-1
CDR3 protein: CASSALQGAETEAFF
CDR3 DNA: TGTGCCAGCAGTGCTCTACAGGGGGCCGAGACTGAAGCTTTCTTT

V gene: TRBV20-1
clone size: -
D gene: -
J gene: TRBJ2-1
CDR3 protein: CSARGGSRSYNEQFF
CDR3 DNA: TGCAGTGCTAGGGGGGGAAGCCGCTCCTACAATGAGCAGTTCTTC

V gene: TRBV27
clone size: -
D gene: -
J gene: TRBJ2-3
CDR3 protein: CASSPHGPIDSTDTQYF
CDR3 DNA: TGTGCCAGCAGTCCCCATGGCCCGATCGACAGCACAGATACGCAGTATTTT

V gene: TRBV28
clone size: many
D gene: -
J gene: TRBJ1-6
CDR3 protein: CASSLRIVGSPLHF
CDR3 DNA: TGTGCCAGCAGTTTACGGATTGTGGGCTCACCCCTCCACTTT

V gene: TRBV5-1
clone size: many
D gene: TRBD1
J gene: TRBJ1-1
CDR3 protein: CASSRAGQGGTEAFF
CDR3 DNA: TGCGCCAGCAGCCGCGCGGGACAGGGTGGCACTGAAGCTTTCTTT

V gene: TRBV7-8
clone size: -
D gene: TRBD2
J gene: TRBJ2-3
CDR3 protein: CASSPRPLAGEGTQYF
CDR3 DNA: TGTGCCAGCAGCCCGCGGCCACTAGCGGGAGAGGGTACGCAGTATTTT

V gene: TRBV15
clone size: many
D gene: TRBD1
J gene: TRBJ1-2
CDR3 protein: CATSRGGLDYGYTF
CDR3 DNA: TGTGCCACCTCCCGAGGGGGCCTTGACTATGGCTACACCTTC

V gene: TRBV28
clone size: many
D gene: TRBD1
J gene: TRBJ2-7
CDR3 protein: CASSFEGTGVYEQYF
CDR3 DNA: TGTGCCAGCAGTTTCGAGGGGACAGGCGTCTACGAGCAGTACTTC

V gene: TRBV4-1
clone size: few
D gene: -
J gene: TRBJ1-1
CDR3 protein: CASSRPGRRTEAFF
CDR3 DNA: TGCGCCAGCAGCCGACCGGGACGGCGTACTGAAGCTTTCTTT

V gene: TRBV25-1
clone size: -
D gene: -
J gene: TRBJ1-4
CDR3 protein: CASSERGGNEKLFF
CDR3 DNA: TGTGCCAGCAGTGAACGGGGGGGGAATGAAAAACTGTTTTTT

V gene: TRBV20-1
clone size: many
D gene: -
J gene: TRBJ2-7
CDR3 protein: CSARDGLDYEQYF
CDR3 DNA: TGCAGTGCTCGTGACGGGTTGGACTACGAGCAGTACTTC

V gene: TRBV11-3
clone size: many
D gene: -
J gene: TRBJ2-1
CDR3 protein: CASSSPGPSMVNEQFF
CDR3 DNA: TGTGCCAGCAGCTCTCCTGGACCGTCGATGGTCAATGAGCAGTTCTTC

V gene: TRBV4-2
clone size: -
D gene: -
J gene: TRBJ2-2
CDR3 protein: CASRGPGGPGGELFF
CDR3 DNA: TGTGCCAGCAGAGGTCCCGGGGGGCCTGGCGGGGAGCTGTTTTTT

V gene: TRBV10-3
clone size: many
D gene: -
J gene: TRBJ1-1
CDR3 protein: CAISDRNTEAFF
CDR3 DNA: TGTGCCATCAGTGACAGGAACACTGAAGCTTTCTTT

V gene: TRBV11-2
clone size: many
D gene: -
J gene: TRBJ1-4
CDR3 protein: CASSPGQSNEKLFF
CDR3 DNA: TGTGCCAGCAGCCCCGGACAGTCTAATGAAAAACTGTTTTTT

V gene: TRBV7-9
clone size: -
D gene: -
J gene: TRBJ2-5
CDR3 protein: CASSLAMLRDQETQYF
CDR3 DNA: TGTGCCAGCAGCTTAGCTATGCTTAGGGACCAAGAGACCCAGTACTTC

V gene: TRBV7-9
clone size: many
D gene: TRBD1
J gene: TRBJ1-1
CDR3 protein: CASSPSNAVQITPGQGMNTEAFF
CDR3 DNA: TGTGCCAGCAGCCCTTCGAACGCGGTGCAAATTACCCCAGGACAGGGCATGAACACTGAAGCTTTCTTT

V gene: TRBV5-6
clone size: many
D gene: -
J gene: TRBJ1-1
CDR3 protein: CASSFRVDTEAFF
CDR3 DNA: TGTGCCAGCAGCTTCAGGGTCGACACTGAAGCTTTCTTT

V gene: TRBV5-6
clone size: many
D gene: -
J gene: TRBJ1-5
CDR3 protein: CASPLGGYPQPQHF
CDR3 DNA: TGTGCCAGCCCATTGGGGGGGTATCCTCAGCCCCAGCATTTT

V gene: TRBV28
clone size: many
D gene: TRBD2
J gene: TRBJ2-7
CDR3 protein: CASSNQGLAGMYEQYF
CDR3 DNA: TGTGCCAGCAGCAATCAAGGACTAGCGGGCATGTACGAGCAGTACTTC

V gene: TRBV2
clone size: many
D gene: TRBD2
J gene: TRBJ2-1
CDR3 protein: CASSVRLAGGTSEQFF
CDR3 DNA: TGTGCCAGCAGTGTACGACTAGCGGGAGGTACGTCTGAGCAGTTCTTC

V gene: TRBV7-3
clone size: -
D gene: -
J gene: TRBJ2-5
CDR3 protein: CASSPKRLAETQYF
CDR3 DNA: TGTGCCAGCAGCCCCAAGCGGCTGGCGGAGACCCAGTACTTC

V gene: TRBV11-3
clone size: many
D gene: TRBD2
J gene: TRBJ2-1
CDR3 protein: CASSPWTSGSDNEQFF
CDR3 DNA: TGTGCCAGCAGCCCGTGGACTAGCGGGAGTGACAATGAGCAGTTCTTC

V gene: TRBV28
clone size: many
D gene: -
J gene: TRBJ2-1
CDR3 protein: CASIPGTGVYNEQFF
CDR3 DNA: TGTGCCAGCATACCCGGCACAGGCGTTTACAATGAGCAGTTCTTC

V gene: TRBV28
clone size: many
D gene: -
J gene: TRBJ1-2
CDR3 protein: CASSLLYGVVAGDANGYTF
CDR3 DNA: TGTGCCAGCAGTTTATTGTACGGGGTTGTGGCAGGGGATGCGAATGGCTACACCTTC

V gene: TRBV27
clone size: -
D gene: -
J gene: TRBJ2-2
CDR3 protein: CASSSPRGITGELFF
CDR3 DNA: TGTGCCAGCAGCTCCCCCCGGGGGATTACCGGGGAGCTGTTTTTT

V gene: TRBV20-1
clone size: many
D gene: -
J gene: TRBJ1-4
CDR3 protein: CSASGLEVQGLFNEKLFF
CDR3 DNA: TGCAGTGCTAGCGGTCTAGAGGTCCAGGGCCTATTTAATGAAAAACTGTTTTTT

V gene: TRBV2
clone size: -
D gene: TRBD2
J gene: TRBJ2-1
CDR3 protein: CASSELASGLNNEQFF
CDR3 DNA: TGTGCCAGCAGTGAACTTGCTAGCGGGCTGAACAATGAGCAGTTCTTC

V gene: TRBV27
clone size: many
D gene: -
J gene: TRBJ2-7
CDR3 protein: CASSFDPRSYEQYF
CDR3 DNA: TGTGCCAGCAGTTTTGACCCGAGGAGCTACGAGCAGTACTTC

V gene: TRBV28
clone size: many
D gene: -
J gene: TRBJ1-5
CDR3 protein: CASTIGSTKSNQPQHF
CDR3 DNA: TGTGCCAGCACCATCGGGTCGACCAAAAGCAATCAGCCCCAGCATTTT

V gene: TRBV20-1
clone size: many
D gene: -
J gene: TRBJ2-3
CDR3 protein: CSARGGNTDTQYF
CDR3 DNA: TGCAGTGCTAGAGGCGGAAACACAGATACGCAGTATTTT

V gene: TRBV29-1
clone size: few
D gene: -
J gene: TRBJ2-1
CDR3 protein: CSVEGPREGNEQFF
CDR3 DNA: TGCAGCGTTGAAGGGCCGCGTGAGGGGAATGAGCAGTTCTTC

V gene: TRBV7-9
clone size: few
D gene: -
J gene: TRBJ1-4
CDR3 protein: CASSLGQLGATNEKLFF
CDR3 DNA: TGTGCCAGCAGCTTAGGACAGTTGGGAGCAACTAATGAAAAACTGTTTTTT

V gene: TRBV10-3
clone size: many
D gene: TRBD2
J gene: TRBJ2-7
CDR3 protein: CAIRSGTTYEQYF
CDR3 DNA: TGTGCCATCAGATCCGGGACTACATACGAGCAGTACTTC

V gene: TRBV7-2
clone size: many
D gene: -
J gene: TRBJ1-6
CDR3 protein: CASSLGVHSSYNSPLHF
CDR3 DNA: TGTGCCAGCAGCTTAGGGGTCCACAGCTCCTATAATTCACCCCTCCACTTT

V gene: TRBV24-1
clone size: many
D gene: -
J gene: TRBJ1-3
CDR3 protein: CATSDPGDSGNTIYF
CDR3 DNA: TGTGCCACCAGTGATCCAGGGGACTCTGGAAACACCATATATTTT

V gene: TRBV20-1
clone size: many
D gene: TRBD2
J gene: TRBJ2-3
CDR3 protein: CSAGSRPGTSGYSGTDTQYF
CDR3 DNA: TGCAGTGCTGGCTCACGTCCCGGGACTAGCGGATACTCCGGCACAGATACGCAGTATTTT

V gene: TRBV20-1
clone size: few
D gene: TRBD2
J gene: TRBJ2-5
CDR3 protein: CSARDVGRAKETQYF
CDR3 DNA: TGCAGTGCTAGAGATGTCGGGAGGGCCAAAGAGACCCAGTACTTC

V gene: TRBV2
clone size: many
D gene: -
J gene: TRBJ2-5
CDR3 protein: CASIGPQETQYF
CDR3 DNA: TGTGCCAGCATAGGTCCCCAAGAGACCCAGTACTTC

V gene: TRBV2
clone size: many
D gene: -
J gene: TRBJ1-1
CDR3 protein: CARKEGMNTEAFF
CDR3 DNA: TGTGCCCGAAAGGAAGGGATGAACACTGAAGCTTTCTTT

V gene: TRBV7-9
clone size: many
D gene: -
J gene: TRBJ2-5
CDR3 protein: CASSLRGQGETQYF
CDR3 DNA: TGTGCCAGCAGCCTTCGCGGGCAGGGGGAGACCCAGTACTTC

V gene: TRBV12-5
clone size: -
D gene: TRBD2
J gene: TRBJ2-5
CDR3 protein: CASGLVPKGTSGQETQYF
CDR3 DNA: TGTGCTAGTGGTTTGGTACCTAAGGGGACTAGCGGCCAAGAGACCCAGTACTTC

V gene: TRBV6-2/TRBV6-3
clone size: few
D gene: TRBD2
J gene: TRBJ2-3
CDR3 protein: CASRWGREDTQYF
CDR3 DNA: TGTGCCAGCCGTTGGGGGAGGGAAGATACGCAGTATTTT

V gene: TRBV12-3/TRBV12-4
clone size: many
D gene: -
J gene: TRBJ2-7
CDR3 protein: CASSLSWRAAEQYF
CDR3 DNA: TGTGCCAGCAGTCTCTCATGGAGGGCCGCCGAGCAGTACTTC

V gene: TRBV19
clone size: many
D gene: -
J gene: TRBJ2-2
CDR3 protein: CASTMDAALFTGELFF
CDR3 DNA: TGTGCCAGTACCATGGACGCGGCCCTTTTCACCGGGGAGCTGTTTTTT

V gene: TRBV20-1
clone size: few
D gene: TRBD1
J gene: TRBJ2-7
CDR3 protein: CSARARGGTGGGYEQYF
CDR3 DNA: TGCAGTGCTAGAGCCCGGGGCGGGACAGGGGGGGGCTACGAGCAGTACTTC